These 10 T cell receptor beta chains share one sample of origin, sequenced in a study of cytomegalovirus exposure and HLA in healthy donors. Assay used: immunoSEQ multiplex PCR; TCRdb lists only in-frame clones, some missing. The repertoire includes 65,000 to 75,000 clones, around 94% of them detected once, and roughly 3.2% sits in the top ten. Sequencing was done on a sample of PBMCs. These receptors all stem from a woman aged 18-29 years in good health and CMV-seropositive.

The gene calls are TRBV11-2 and TRBJ1-4, with D perhaps matching TRBD1 (5 bases). From germline, CDR1 is SGHAT and CDR2 FQNNGV. The CDR3 is 15 residues long. The V end lost 5 bases, the J end lost 4 bases, and 14 bases lay between the germline ends. DNA of the CDR3: TGTGCCAGCAGCGCCGAACAGGCGCTTAATGAAAAACTGTTTTTT. It codes for CASSAEQALNEKLFF. Drawing the rest from reference TRBV11-2 and TRBJ1-4, the complete variable domain is EAGVAQSPRYKIIEKRQSVAFWCNPISGHATLYWYQQILGQGPKLLIQFQNNGVVDDSQLPKDRFSAERLKGVDSTLKIQPAKLEDSAVYLCASSAEQALNEKLFFGSGTQLSVL.

The rearrangement links TRBV4-1 to TRBJ1-5; 7 positions match TRBD1. This CDR3 comprises 15 residues. From germline, CDR1 is MGHRA and CDR2 YSYEKL. V trimming: 4 bases; J trimming: 5 bases; junction bases outside the gene matches: 8. In DNA form, the CDR3 reads TGCGCCAGCAGCCCCCTAGGGACAGAACATCAGCCCCAGCATTTT. This gives the protein CASSPLGTEHQPQHF.

This clone was counted a single time. The chain is built from TRBV10-3 and TRBJ1-6, with TRBD1 as a possible D gene (6 bases). This CDR3 spans 14 amino acids. V dropped 5 bases and J dropped 7 bases, with 12 bases sitting between them. Germline assignment: CDR1 ENHRY and CDR2 SYGVKD. CDR3 sequence: CAISPTGTNSPLHF. CDR3 sequence (DNA): TGTGCCATCAGTCCGACAGGAACCAATTCACCCCTCCACTTT.

V gene TRBV5-6 combines with J gene TRBJ2-7, with D possibly being TRBD1 (6 bases). The CDR3 totals 14 residues. CDR1 is SGHDT and CDR2 is YYEEEE in the germline V gene. Trimming left V 4 bases short and J 2 bases short, with 13 bases between. CDR3 DNA: TGTGCCAGCAGCGGGCGGACAGAGACCTACGAGCAGTACTTC. This codes for CASSGRTETYEQYF.

This chain joins TRBV19 and TRBJ1-2, with a weak D call TRBD1 (5 bases). CDR1 is LNHDA, CDR2 SQIVND, per germline (reference sequence). This CDR3 is 15 amino acids long. V was clipped by 1 base and J by 4 bases, with 13 bases between them. CDR3 sequence reads: CASSIGPGYFYGYTF. In DNA form, the CDR3 reads TGTGCCAGTAGTATAGGACCAGGGTACTTCTATGGCTACACCTTC.

The chain is built from TRBV6-1 and TRBJ1-5; D might be TRBD1 (6 bases). The CDR3 runs to 14 residues. In germline, CDR1 is MNHNS, CDR2 SASEGT. Between the trimmed V and J ends, which lost 5 bases and 7 bases, there was a span of 15 bases. The CDR3 reads CASSNRVSTQPQHF. The CDR3 nucleotides are TGTGCCAGCAGTAACAGGGTATCGACCCAGCCCCAGCATTTT.

CDR3: CSVVLGGLPGSNQPQHF. Here the CDR3 DNA reads TGCAGCGTTGTTTTAGGTGGGTTACCGGGGAGCAATCAGCCCCAGCATTTT. The J gene is TRBJ1-5, the V gene TRBV29-1; D uncertain. The CDR3 is 17 amino acids. Germline CDR1 SQVTM, CDR2 ANQGSEA. V shed 4 bases and J shed 1 base, with 20 bases lying between them.

V usage is TRBV10-3 and J usage is TRBJ2-7, with 9 bases fitting TRBD1. V lost 7 bases, J lost 2 bases, and 6 bases stayed unmatched. In germline, CDR1 is ENHRY, CDR2 SYGVKD. This CDR3 has 14 residues. The CDR3 spells CAIIPDRGPYEQYF. DNA for the CDR3: TGTGCCATCATCCCGGACAGGGGACCCTACGAGCAGTACTTC.

The rearrangement uses TRBV6-1 and TRBJ2-1, with 7 bases lining up with TRBD2. Germline loops: CDR1 MNHNS, CDR2 SASEGT. Losses at the gene ends were 3 bases for V and 6 bases for J; bases not matched to a gene: 8. The CDR3 is made up of 15 amino acids. The CDR3 region has the DNA TGTGCCAGCAGTGACTGGGGAGGGGCCTCCAATGAGCAGTTCTTC. The encoded protein is CASSDWGGASNEQFF.

The gene calls are TRBV15 and TRBJ1-1; 7 positions match TRBD1. This CDR3 comprises 15 residues. The germline V gene has CDR1 LNHNV and CDR2 YYDKDF (reference sequence). The J segment lost 0 bases and the V segment lost 6 bases, leaving 7 bases of the junction unmatched. CDR3 in amino acids: CATRGQQLMNTEAFF. CDR3 nucleotides: TGTGCCACCAGGGGACAGCAACTCATGAACACTGAAGCTTTCTTT.